The rows below give T cell receptor beta chains drawn from one sample of a study of read filtering for tumor transcriptome and immune sequencing. TCRdb used MiXCR to reprocess the reads, holding one entry per CDR3 protein. This sample has roughly 130,000 distinct CDR3 sequences, with approximately 13% found just once. The sequenced sample was a population of CD138-negative cells sorted from bone marrow. These receptors came from a donor at least 40 years old with multiple myeloma. Each CDR3 is given without its conserved first and last residue.

v_call cdr3_aa
TRBV5-1 ASTYRTSGRTGGELF
TRBV7-8 ASQIAGVYGEQF
TRBV5-1 ASSSSNHLTEAF
TRBV6-2/TRBV6-3 ASSPMDRVFRYSNQPQH
TRBV5-6 ASSPARAPRRAGELF
TRBV27 ASSLGLAVNTGELF
TRBV19 ASSPEPRDHTYNEQF
TRBV5-4 ASSPEGEQETQY
TRBV6-5 ASRERGAPTDTQY
TRBV7-9 ASTLYNANTGELF
TRBV3-1 ASSQGAGVGNEQF
TRBV20-1 SASGLKGPQPQH
TRBV5-1 ASSLLRYTGELF
TRBV10-3 AISDQARDSSYEQY
TRBV29-1 SVEAQGTIQY
TRBV11-2 ASSSQGQSQETQY
TRBV5-6 ASSFRTSGTDTQY
TRBV3-1 ASSQDPSNQPQH
TRBV20-1 SVGGGQETQY
TRBV29-1 SGVTSGSGGEQF
TRBV5-6 ASSFYGQYGYT
TRBV5-6 ASGKTGLRETQY
TRBV5-1 ASSLTTGYTGELF
TRBV7-3 ASSLQPGGPYEQY
TRBV3-1 ASRPPNTGELF
TRBV7-6 ASSPDSQETQY
TRBV19 ASKGLAGGRDTQY
TRBV30 AWSVLREQF
TRBV19 ASSTPGLNEKLF
TRBV5-5 ASSSDGGEQY
TRBV4-1 ASSRDREGYGYT
TRBV6-5 ASSRPGDTEAF
TRBV5-4 ASSWNSRGSEQY
TRBV7-6 ASSLDSGRASGGTDTQY
TRBV5-4 ASSLPTTNTGELF
TRBV20-1 SRAHVRGETQY
TRBV24-1 ATSDSYGELF
TRBV12-3/TRBV12-4 ASERQGAGELF
TRBV6-1 ASSLDREYEQY
TRBV29-1 SVGWTGKYNEQF
TRBV20-1 SAPAVSGANVLT
TRBV6-5 ASSYLDTGELF
TRBV30 AWSVITGELF
TRBV12-3/TRBV12-4 ASRASQVQETQY
TRBV5-1 ASRLNRDTVYEQY
TRBV12-3/TRBV12-4 ASSSRTSGYEQY
TRBV4-2 ASSQADGGGTEAF
TRBV3-1 ASSQSTATYTDTQY
TRBV29-1 SVGLAGEPY
TRBV7-2 ASSLDHSREAF
TRBV4-1 ASSQDGVVGNQPQH
TRBV19 ASSIEGAGQPQH
TRBV7-7 ASSPGMGGGDTQY
TRBV2 ASSDRTATETQY
TRBV28 ASSLSRGQRQPQH
TRBV24-1 ATSDSGTALTGELF
TRBV6-1 ASTLDRVDTEAF